The T cell receptor beta chain described here comes from a study of graft-versus-host responses after intestinal transplantation. Study-wide background: Each patient got anti-thymocyte globulin induction, then tacrolimus and steroids for around three years. Notes on the study in general: The authors found GvH clones in recipient marrow, some appearing first in ileum or blood.

Some clones are missing from TCRdb's copy, which holds only in-frame ones; the method was immunoSEQ multiplex PCR. Of just under 1,500 clones in the sample, more than 85% are singletons; the top ten hold approximately 8%. Germline CDR1 SNHLY, CDR2 FYNNEI. V gave up 4 bases and J gave up 6 bases; unmatched junction bases: 3. This CDR3 comprises 13 residues. In the case of this clone: The antigen is undetermined.

The V and J genes are TRBV2 and TRBJ1-2; 9 bases align to TRBD1. The sequencing here drew on PBMCs, taken 8 days after intestinal transplant. The source is a human patient who received an intestinal transplant, so some T cells may come from the graft donor. CDR3 DNA: TGTGCCAGCAGTGTGACAGGGGGTGATGGCTACACCTTC. Its protein product is CASSVTGGDGYTF.